Following are 15 T cell receptor beta chains from one sample sequenced in a study of shared clonotypes between healthy human individuals. Clones were read by immunoSEQ multiplex PCR, and TCRdb kept only the in-frame ones, dropping some. The table lists about 2 million clones, about 95% of them singletons. It was CD45RO-negative cells, positively selected for CCR7, that made up naive CD8 cells, with terminally differentiated effector memory CD45RA+ cells excluded. The material sequenced was naive CD8+ T cells sorted from blood. All receptors derive from a young man in good health.

The chain employs TRBV11-2 and TRBJ2-2; 14 positions match TRBD2. V gave up 0 bases and J gave up 6 bases; unmatched junction bases: 6. The CDR3 consists of 18 residues. The germline gives CDR1 SGHAT, CDR2 FQNNGV. For the CDR3, the DNA is TGTGCCAGCAGCTTAGAAGAGGGACTAGCGGGGGACGCCGGGGAGCTGTTTTTT. Translation: CASSLEEGLAGDAGELFF.

This rearrangement joins TRBV2 to TRBJ2-1; D not certain. Germline CDR1 reads SNHLY; CDR2 reads FYNNEI. The CDR3 contains 15 residues. The V and J ends lost 7 bases and 0 bases respectively, with 13 bases between them. The CDR3 nucleotides read TGTGCCAGCAAAAAGGGAACCGACTCCTACAATGAGCAGTTCTTC. It encodes CASKKGTDSYNEQFF.

The V gene is TRBV29-1, the J gene TRBJ2-7, with D tentatively TRBD1 or TRBD2 (5 bases each). The V end lost 2 bases, the J end lost 2 bases, and 16 bases lay between the germline ends. The CDR3 runs to 15 residues. CDR1 SQVTM and CDR2 ANQGSEA come from the germline V gene. The DNA of the CDR3 is TGCAGCGTTGAATATCCCGGGACCATACCCTACGAGCAGTACTTC. Its translation: CSVEYPGTIPYEQYF.

Concerning this clone itself: Other nucleotide sequences from this sample produce the same CDR3. This sequence joins TRBV4-1 and TRBJ2-3; D is uncertain. The CDR3 totals 15 residues. With 1 base removed from V and 0 bases from J, the gap between germline ends came to 8 bases. The V gene's germline CDR1 is MGHRA and CDR2 YSYEKL. CDR3 nucleotide sequence: TGCGCCAGCAGCCAAGTATTAGGCAGCACAGATACGCAGTATTTT. Residues: CASSQVLGSTDTQYF.

The chain is built from TRBV5-6 and TRBJ1-2; 7 positions match TRBD1. Germline CDR1 SGHDT, CDR2 YYEEEE. This CDR3 has 15 residues. Trimming removed 3 bases from V and 0 bases from J; junction bases left unmatched: 5. The CDR3 DNA reads TGTGCCAGCAGCTCCGACAGGGAAGCTAACTATGGCTACACCTTC. Amino acid sequence: CASSSDREANYGYTF.

The chain has TRBV6-5 and TRBJ1-6, with a weak D call TRBD1 (5 bases). From germline, CDR1 is MNHEY and CDR2 SVGAGI. V gave up 1 base and J gave up 9 bases, with 10 bases separating them. This CDR3 spans 14 amino acids. CDR3 in DNA: TGTGCCAGCAGTTACTTGGAGGGGTTTTCACCCCTCCACTTT. This translates into CASSYLEGFSPLHF.

The chain joins TRBV15 to TRBJ1-1; 7 bases match TRBD1. This CDR3 region has 16 residues. Germline-derived CDR1 and CDR2 are LNHNV and YYDKDF (reference sequence). The J segment lost 3 bases and the V segment lost 1 base, leaving 8 bases of the junction unmatched. CDR3 bases: TGTGCCACCAGCAGAGCCCGGGACAGCTGGGACACTGAAGCTTTCTTT. It yields the protein CATSRARDSWDTEAFF.

This clone was seen only once. The genes are TRBV30 and TRBJ2-6; D call uncertain. CDR3 length: 15 amino acids. Trimming removed 1 base from V and 1 base from J, with 8 bases in between. Germline CDR1 is GTSNPN and CDR2 is SVGIG (reference sequence). CDR3 sequence: CAWSGARSGANVLTF. As DNA, the CDR3 is TGTGCCTGGAGTGGGGCGAGATCTGGGGCCAACGTCCTGACTTTC.

The chain links TRBV30 to TRBJ2-1; D is unresolved. V gave up 3 bases and J gave up 0 bases, with 9 bases separating them. The CDR3 spans 14 residues. CDR1 GTSNPN and CDR2 SVGIG come from the germline V gene (reference sequence). CDR3 nucleotides: TGTGCCTGGAGACCCAGACTCTCCTACAATGAGCAGTTCTTC. Translation: CAWRPRLSYNEQFF.

A note on this clone: Other DNA variants within this sample encode the same CDR3. The CDR3 region is CASSHLLAGEYNEQFF. The CDR3 DNA follows: TGCGCCAGCAGCCATCTTCTAGCGGGAGAATACAATGAGCAGTTCTTC. The chain carries TRBV4-3 and TRBJ2-1; 10 nucleotides line up with TRBD2. CDR3 length: 16 amino acids. The germline CDR1 and CDR2 sequences are LGHNA and YSLEER. V shed 3 bases, J shed 4 bases, and the junction held 6 bases outside the gene matches.

In DNA, the CDR3 is TGCAGCGTTGTGGCTAGCGGGGTCCACGAGCAGTACTTC. Protein sequence: CSVVASGVHEQYF. The gene calls are TRBV29-1 and TRBJ2-7; the match to TRBD2 covers 9 bases. Germline V gene data show CDR1 as SQVTM and CDR2 as ANQGSEA. This CDR3 has 13 amino acids. With 4 bases clipped from V and 5 bases from J, the junction kept 6 bases outside the gene matches.

The CDR3 reads CSVDNQLGFGTQYF. In DNA form, the CDR3 reads TGCAGCGTTGATAATCAGTTGGGTTTCGGGACCCAGTACTTC. The chain employs TRBV29-1 and TRBJ2-5; no reliable D call. The length of the CDR3 is 14 residues. Germline CDR1 is SQVTM and CDR2 is ANQGSEA. V lost 3 bases to trimming and J lost 7 bases, with 18 bases between them.

Only a few counts were recorded for this clone. Other DNA variants within this sample encode the same CDR3. V is TRBV19 and J is TRBJ2-7; D is perhaps TRBD1 (6 bases). Germline V gene data show CDR1 as LNHDA and CDR2 as SQIVND (reference sequence). V lost 5 bases and J lost 1, with 9 bases in between. This CDR3 has 13 residues. The DNA for the CDR3 is TGTGCCAGTAGTGCCGGGACATCCTACGAGCAGTACTTC. This encodes CASSAGTSYEQYF.

The V and J genes are TRBV18 and TRBJ2-2, with a possible D match to TRBD1 (5 bases). V lost 3 bases to trimming and J lost 6 bases, with 11 bases between them. Germline loops: CDR1 KGHSH, CDR2 LQKENI. The CDR3 runs 14 residues. The CDR3 is CASSPSRDPGELFF. CDR3 bases: TGTGCCAGCTCACCCTCCAGGGATCCCGGGGAGCTGTTTTTT.

CDR3 in amino acids: CASSPLGTGAFSEQYF. CDR3 DNA sequence: TGTGCCAGCAGCCCCCTCGGGACAGGGGCCTTCTCGGAGCAGTACTTC. This chain links TRBV7-9 with TRBJ2-7, with 10 bases aligning to TRBD1. With V trimmed by 5 bases and J by 7 bases, 14 bases remained unmatched. Germline V gene sequence: CDR1 SEHNR, CDR2 FQNEAQ (reference sequence). The CDR3 extends over 16 amino acids.